This T cell receptor beta chain derives from a study of naive CD8 T cells in extremely preterm neonates. Healthy children aged about 16-60 months having elective surgery, and healthy nonsmoking adults, gave blood. The sample holds sorted live naive CD8+ CD45RA+CCR7+ T cells. V was pared by 2 bases and J by 6 bases, with 5 bases of the junction left unmatched. The germline CDR1 and CDR2 sequences are ENHRY and SYGVKD. CDR3 size: 14 residues. Only in-frame clones appear in the TCRdb table, and some are missing; sequencing was by immunoSEQ multiplex PCR. The data hold 3,900 or so clones, with 97% observed a single time.

The J gene is TRBJ1-1, the V gene TRBV10-3, with 8 nucleotides matching TRBD1. Sequences were obtained from naive CD8+ T cells from blood. The sequence came from a human donor in good health. CDR3: CAISERGDRPEAFF. In DNA, the CDR3 is TGTGCCATCAGTGAGAGGGGGGACAGGCCTGAAGCTTTCTTT.